Sequencing of this T cell receptor (beta chain) was carried out in a study of metastatic and nonmetastatic thyroid tumors. As for the study in general: Repertoires were compared across blood and tumor or nodule tissue from malignant and benign thyroid patients.

A remark on this clone: The junction departs from the called germline gene at one end, perhaps through a read error.

Until they underwent thyroid surgery, no patient had received any treatment. The germline gives CDR1 LNHDA, CDR2 SQIVND (reference sequence). CDR3 length: 15 amino acids. TCRdb re-processed the PCR reads through MiXCR. The data hold 7,000 to 8,500 clones, with just under 30% observed a single time. V and J are TRBV19 and TRBJ2-1; D may be TRBD2 (6 bases). The clonotype was recovered from a female donor with papillary thyroid cancer or a benign thyroid nodule (not recorded which). Some clones in this sample may be carry-over from other donors' samples. Sequenced sample: tumor tissue. CDR3 protein: CPSAGGAGGYNEQFF. The CDR3 DNA reads TGTCCCTCTGCCGGCGGGGCTGGAGGATACAATGAGCAGTTCTTT.